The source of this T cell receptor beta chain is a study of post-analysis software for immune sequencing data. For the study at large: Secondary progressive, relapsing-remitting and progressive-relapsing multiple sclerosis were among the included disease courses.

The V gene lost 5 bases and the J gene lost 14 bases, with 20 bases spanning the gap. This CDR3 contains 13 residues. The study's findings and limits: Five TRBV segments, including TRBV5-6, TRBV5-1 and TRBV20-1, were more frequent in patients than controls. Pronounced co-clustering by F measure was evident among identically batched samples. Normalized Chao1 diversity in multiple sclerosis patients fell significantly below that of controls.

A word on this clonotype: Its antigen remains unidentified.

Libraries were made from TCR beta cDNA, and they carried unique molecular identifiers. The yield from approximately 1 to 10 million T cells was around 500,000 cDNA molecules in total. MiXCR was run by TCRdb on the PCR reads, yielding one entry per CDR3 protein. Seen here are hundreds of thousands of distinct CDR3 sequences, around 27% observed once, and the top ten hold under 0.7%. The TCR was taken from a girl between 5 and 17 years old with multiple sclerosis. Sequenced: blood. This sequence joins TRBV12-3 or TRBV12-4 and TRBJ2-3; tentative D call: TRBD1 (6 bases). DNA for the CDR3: TGTGCCAGCAGTCCAGCAGGGGCCGCAGGGAGGTATTTT. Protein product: CASSPAGAAGRYF.